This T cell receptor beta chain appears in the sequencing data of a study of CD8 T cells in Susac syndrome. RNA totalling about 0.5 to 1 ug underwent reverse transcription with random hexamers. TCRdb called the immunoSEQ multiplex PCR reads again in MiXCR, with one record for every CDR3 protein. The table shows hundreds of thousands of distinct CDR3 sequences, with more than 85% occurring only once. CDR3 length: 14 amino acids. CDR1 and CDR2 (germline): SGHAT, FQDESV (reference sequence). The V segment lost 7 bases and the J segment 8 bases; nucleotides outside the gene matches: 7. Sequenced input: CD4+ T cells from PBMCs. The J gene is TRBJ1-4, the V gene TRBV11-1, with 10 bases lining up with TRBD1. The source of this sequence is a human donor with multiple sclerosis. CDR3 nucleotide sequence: TGTGCCAGCACCGACAGGGGGCCGGGGGAAAAACTGTTTTTT. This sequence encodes CASTDRGPGEKLFF.